This T cell receptor (beta chain) emerged from a study of control samples from healthy donors and cancer patients. Some clones are missing from TCRdb's copy, which holds only in-frame ones; the method was immunoSEQ multiplex PCR. The sample contains roughly 120,000 clones, over 75% of which appear only once. The ends lost 4 bases at V and 1 base at J; junction bases unmatched: 4. This CDR3 spans 18 amino acids. CDR1 LGHDT and CDR2 YNNKEL come from the germline V gene (reference sequence). The chain joins TRBV3-1 (or the pseudogene TRBV3-2) to TRBJ2-4; 16 bases map to TRBD2. Sequencing was done on a sample of PBMCs. This clonotype originated in a woman aged 60-75 years with lung cancer. CDR3 DNA: TGTGCCAGCAGCCTGGGACTAGCGGGAGGGCTGGCCAAAAACATTCAGTACTTC. Its protein product is CASSLGLAGGLAKNIQYF.